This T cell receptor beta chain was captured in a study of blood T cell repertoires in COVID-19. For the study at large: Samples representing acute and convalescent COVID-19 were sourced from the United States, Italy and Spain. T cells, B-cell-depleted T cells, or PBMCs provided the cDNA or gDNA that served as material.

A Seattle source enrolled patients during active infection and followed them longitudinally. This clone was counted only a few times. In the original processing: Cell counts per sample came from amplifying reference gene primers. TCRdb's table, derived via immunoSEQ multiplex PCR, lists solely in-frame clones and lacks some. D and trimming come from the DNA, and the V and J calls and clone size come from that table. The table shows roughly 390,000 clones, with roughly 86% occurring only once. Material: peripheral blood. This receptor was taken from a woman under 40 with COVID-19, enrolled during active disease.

The CDR3 nucleotides read TGTGCCAGCAGTGAGACAGGGAGGTACAATGAGCAGTTCTTC. Residues: CASSETGRYNEQFF. The V gene is TRBV2, the J gene TRBJ2-1; possibly TRBD1 for D (7 bases). Trimming left V 3 bases short and J 4 bases short, with 10 bases between. This CDR3 is 14 amino acids long. Germline CDR1 reads SNHLY; CDR2 reads FYNNEI.